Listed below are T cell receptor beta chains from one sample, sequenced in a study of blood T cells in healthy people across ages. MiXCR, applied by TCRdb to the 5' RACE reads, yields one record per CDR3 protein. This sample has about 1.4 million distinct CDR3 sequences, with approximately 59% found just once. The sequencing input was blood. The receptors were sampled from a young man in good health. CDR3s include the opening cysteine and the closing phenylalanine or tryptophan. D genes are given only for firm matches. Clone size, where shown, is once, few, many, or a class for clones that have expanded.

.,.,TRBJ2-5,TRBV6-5,CASGEGVETQYF,TGTGCCAGTGGCGAGGGAGTAGAGACCCAGTACTTC
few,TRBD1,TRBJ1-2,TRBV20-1,CSARVEDRVYGYTF,TGCAGTGCTAGAGTAGAGGACAGGGTATATGGCTACACCTTC
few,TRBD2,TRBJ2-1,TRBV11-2,CASSGPTSGGVQFF,TGTGCCAGCAGCGGACCGACTAGCGGAGGAGTGCAGTTCTTC
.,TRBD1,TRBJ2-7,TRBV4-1,CASSQGTGVEQYF,TGCGCCAGCAGCCAAGGGACAGGGGTTGAGCAGTACTTC
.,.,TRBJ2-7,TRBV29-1,CSVVGRPTYEQYF,TGCAGCGTTGTGGGGCGGCCAACCTACGAGCAGTACTTC
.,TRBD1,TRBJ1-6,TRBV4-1,CASSRTPGTGEGSPLHF,TGCGCCAGCAGTCGAACGCCCGGGACAGGGGAGGGCTCACCCCTCCACTTT
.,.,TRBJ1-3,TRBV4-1,CASSPRDNGNTIYF,TGCGCCAGCAGCCCCCGGGACAATGGAAACACCATATATTTT
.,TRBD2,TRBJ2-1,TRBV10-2,CASSDLGLAGDNEQFF,TGCGCCAGCAGTGACCTTGGACTAGCGGGGGACAATGAGCAGTTCTTC
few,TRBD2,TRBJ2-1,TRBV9,CASSPRSSLAGSYNEQFF,TGTGCCAGCAGCCCCCGGTCGTCGCTAGCGGGATCCTACAATGAGCAGTTCTTC
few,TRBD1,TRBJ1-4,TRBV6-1,CASKDRDPTNEKLFF,TGTGCCAGCAAGGACAGGGATCCAACTAATGAAAAACTGTTTTTT
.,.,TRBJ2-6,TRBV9,CASRRGGSGANVLTF,TGTGCCAGCAGGAGGGGGGGCTCTGGGGCCAACGTCCTGACTTTC
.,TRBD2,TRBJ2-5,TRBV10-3,CAISLDWTSGGSLETQYF,TGTGCCATCAGTTTGGACTGGACTAGCGGGGGATCGCTAGAGACCCAGTACTTC
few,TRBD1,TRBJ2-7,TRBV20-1,CSAISWDSPYEQYF,TGCAGTGCTATATCCTGGGACAGCCCCTACGAGCAGTACTTC
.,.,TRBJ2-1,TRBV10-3,CAISESPAEQFF,TGTGCCATCAGTGAGTCCCCCGCGGAGCAGTTCTTC
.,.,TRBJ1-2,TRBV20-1,CSARGMNGYTF,TGCAGTGCTAGAGGAATGAATGGCTACACCTTC
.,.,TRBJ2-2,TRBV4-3,CASSPRLVAGELFF,TGCGCCAGCAGCCCGCGACTAGTAGCCGGGGAGCTGTTTTTT
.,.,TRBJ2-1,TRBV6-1,CASRPGGETNEQFF,TGTGCCAGCCGGCCGGGCGGGGAGACCAATGAGCAGTTCTTC
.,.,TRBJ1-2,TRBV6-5,CASGPGVANYGYTF,TGTGCCAGTGGGCCGGGGGTAGCTAACTATGGCTACACCTTC
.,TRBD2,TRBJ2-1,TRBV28,CASNPSSGGVDNEQFF,TGTGCCAGCAACCCCAGTAGCGGGGGGGTAGATAATGAGCAGTTCTTC
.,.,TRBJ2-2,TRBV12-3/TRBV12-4,CASSLSPRGRRTTGELFF,TGTGCCAGCAGTTTATCCCCACGGGGCAGGAGGACGACGGGGGAGCTGTTTTTT
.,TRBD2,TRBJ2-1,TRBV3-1,CASSETSGRKNEQFF,TGTGCCAGCAGCGAGACTAGCGGGAGGAAAAATGAGCAGTTCTTC
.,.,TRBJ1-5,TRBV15,CATSSRVIQPQHF,TGTGCCACCAGCAGCAGGGTAATTCAGCCCCAGCATTTT
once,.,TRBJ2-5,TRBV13,CASSLVAGSETQYF,TGTGCCAGCAGCTTAGTGGCAGGATCAGAGACCCAGTACTTC
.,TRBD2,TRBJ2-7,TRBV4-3,CASSQGGGGASYNEQYF,TGCGCCAGCAGCCAGGGCGGGGGAGGCGCTTCCTACAATGAGCAGTACTTC
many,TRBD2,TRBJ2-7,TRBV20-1,CSVTNQLADVYVGQYF,TGCAGTGTTACAAACCAACTAGCGGATGTCTACGTCGGGCAGTACTTC
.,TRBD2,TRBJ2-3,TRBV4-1,CASSQGTSDADTQYF,TGCGCCAGCAGCCAAGGGACTAGCGATGCAGATACGCAGTATTTT
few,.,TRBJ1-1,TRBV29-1,CSVEDTGVMNTEAFF,TGCAGCGTTGAAGATACCGGGGTCATGAACACTGAAGCTTTCTTT
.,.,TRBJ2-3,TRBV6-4,CASSDTKYDTQYF,TGTGCCAGCAGTGACACCAAGTATGATACGCAGTATTTT
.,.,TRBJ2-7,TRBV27,CASSSISNYEQYF,TGTGCCAGCAGTTCGATTTCGAACTACGAGCAGTACTTC
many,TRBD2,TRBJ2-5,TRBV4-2,CASSQEAGGPETQYF,TGTGCCAGCAGCCAAGAAGCGGGGGGGCCAGAGACCCAGTACTTC
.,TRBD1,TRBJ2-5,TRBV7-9,CASSLPTGDRTQYF,TGTGCCAGCAGCCTACCGACAGGGGACAGGACCCAGTACTTC
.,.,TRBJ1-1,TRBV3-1,CASSQVYTDTEAFF,TGTGCCAGCAGCCAAGTTTATACAGACACTGAAGCTTTCTTT
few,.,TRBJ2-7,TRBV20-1,CSARGGGTFYEQYF,TGCAGTGCTAGAGGTGGGGGTACCTTCTACGAGCAGTACTTC
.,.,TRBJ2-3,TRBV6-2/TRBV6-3,CASSDGWYGSADTQYF,TGTGCCAGCAGCGACGGGTGGTATGGGAGCGCAGATACGCAGTATTTT
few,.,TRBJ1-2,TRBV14,CASSQVGGNYGYTF,TGTGCCAGCAGCCAAGTTGGCGGTAACTATGGCTACACCTTC
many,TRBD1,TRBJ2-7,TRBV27,CASSLRDRGYEQYF,TGTGCCAGCAGTCTCCGGGACAGGGGCTACGAGCAGTACTTC
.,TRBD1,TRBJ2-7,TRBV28,CASSFRGQRNYEQYF,TGTGCCAGCAGTTTCAGGGGGCAACGGAACTACGAGCAGTACTTC
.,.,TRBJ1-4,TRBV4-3,CASSQGAASANEKLFF,TGCGCCAGCAGCCAAGGCGCTGCATCGGCTAATGAAAAACTGTTTTTT
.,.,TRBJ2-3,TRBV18,CASSPGEDTQYF,TGTGCCAGCTCACCGGGAGAGGATACGCAGTATTTT
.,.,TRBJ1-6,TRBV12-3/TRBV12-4,CASSLDPGFGSPLHF,TGTGCCAGCAGTTTAGATCCGGGGTTCGGTTCACCCCTCCACTTT
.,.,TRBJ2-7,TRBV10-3,CAISESGPAGGYEQYF,TGTGCCATCAGTGAGTCCGGTCCAGCGGGCGGCTACGAGCAGTACTTC
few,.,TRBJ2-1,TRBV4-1,CASSHGTGHEQFF,TGCGCCAGCAGCCATGGGACCGGACATGAGCAGTTCTTC
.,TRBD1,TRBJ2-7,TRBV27,CASMWAGGPYEQYF,TGTGCCAGCATGTGGGCAGGGGGTCCCTACGAGCAGTACTTC
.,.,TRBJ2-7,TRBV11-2,CASSPDNWAYEQYF,TGTGCCAGCAGCCCGGATAACTGGGCCTACGAGCAGTACTTC
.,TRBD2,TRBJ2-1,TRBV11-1,CASSPPAPVAGDNEQFF,TGTGCCAGCAGCCCCCCTGCGCCCGTGGCGGGGGACAATGAGCAGTTCTTC
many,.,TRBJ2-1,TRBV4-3,CASSFSGLNNEQFF,TGCGCCAGCAGCTTCAGCGGGTTAAACAATGAGCAGTTCTTC
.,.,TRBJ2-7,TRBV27,CASSFLGFSSYEQYF,TGTGCCAGCAGTTTCTTGGGGTTCTCCTCCTACGAGCAGTACTTC
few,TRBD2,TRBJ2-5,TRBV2,CASRGASGGETQYF,TGTGCCAGCAGAGGGGCTAGCGGGGGAGAGACCCAGTACTTC
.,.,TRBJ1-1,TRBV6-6,CASSPTRSYTEAFF,TGTGCCAGCAGCCCCACTCGCAGCTACACTGAAGCTTTCTTT
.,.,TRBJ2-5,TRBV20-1,CSARDNRIGYF,TGCAGTGCTAGAGATAACCGAATCGGGTACTTC
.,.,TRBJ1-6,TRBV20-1,CSARAGVDRGALHF,TGCAGTGCTAGAGCAGGGGTCGACCGAGGGGCCCTCCACTTT
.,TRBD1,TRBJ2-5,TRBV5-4,CASHRQGRETQYF,TGTGCCAGCCACCGACAGGGGAGGGAGACCCAGTACTTC
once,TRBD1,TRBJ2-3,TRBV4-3,CASSLTSDRGSDTQYF,TGCGCCAGCAGCCTAACCTCGGACAGGGGGTCAGATACGCAGTATTTT
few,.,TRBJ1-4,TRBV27,CASSFLQGTNEKLFF,TGTGCCAGCAGTTTCCTCCAGGGGACTAATGAAAAACTGTTTTTT
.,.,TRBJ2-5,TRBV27,CASSTSGRNEQYF,TGTGCCAGCAGTACATCAGGGCGCAATGAGCAGTACTTC
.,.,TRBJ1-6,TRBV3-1,CASSQAPNSPLHF,TGTGCCAGCAGCCAGGCACCCAATTCACCCCTCCACTTT
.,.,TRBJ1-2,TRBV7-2,CASSLEGGITNYGYTF,TGTGCCAGCAGCTTAGAAGGGGGGATAACTAACTATGGCTACACCTTC